This T cell receptor beta chain originates from a study of shared clonotypes between healthy human individuals. Notes on the study in general: Memory subsets generally showed lower estimated richness than naive subsets.

Note on this clone: Its target is unknown.

Only CD45RO-negative cells positively selected for CCR7 counted as naive CD8 cells, so terminally differentiated effector memory CD45RA+ cells were excluded. Assay used: immunoSEQ multiplex PCR; TCRdb lists only in-frame clones, some missing. The table lists millions of clones, around 96% of them singletons. The V end was cut by 10 bases, the J end by 4 bases, with 16 bases between. Germline V gene lookup returns CDR1 LNHDA and CDR2 SQIVND (reference sequence). CDR3 length: 13 amino acids. The rearrangement links TRBV19 to TRBJ1-1; possible D gene TRBD1, 6 bases. The receptor was isolated from a man between 18 and 29 years old in good health. The sequenced sample consisted of naive CD8+ T cells sorted from blood. Here the CDR3 reads CATIQGGGTEAFF. DNA of the CDR3: TGTGCCACCATACAGGGAGGAGGCACTGAAGCTTTCTTT.